The 19 T cell receptor beta chains reported below all come from one sample, sequenced in a study of T cell repertoires in cytomegalovirus infection. Each CDR3 protein gets one entry after TCRdb re-called the reads with MiXCR. Here the sample spans fewer than 350,000 distinct CDR3 sequences, about a sixth being singletons. The sequenced sample consisted of PBMCs. These receptors came from a human donor in good health (CMV status not recorded). Some clones in this sample may be carry-over from other donors' samples.

This chain uses TRBV6-2 or TRBV6-3 with TRBJ1-5; 7 bases are a match to TRBD1. The trim removed 4 bases at V and 5 bases at J, leaving 2 bases unmatched. Looked up from germline, CDR1 is MNHEY and CDR2 is SVGEGT. This CDR3 has 13 amino acids. CDR3 in amino acids: CASSWDSYQPQHF. The CDR3 region has the DNA TGTGCCAGCAGTTGGGACAGCTATCAGCCCCAGCATTTT.

The chain carries TRBV6-6 and TRBJ2-1; D not resolved. Trimming removed 2 bases at V and 3 bases at J, with 11 bases between. The CDR3 has 15 amino acids. From germline, CDR1 is MNHNY and CDR2 SVGAGI (reference sequence). This chain's CDR3 is CASSYNTLDYNEQFF. DNA of the CDR3: TGTGCCAGCAGTTACAATACTTTGGACTACAATGAGCAGTTCTTC.

In its sample, this clonotype was seen a few times. This sequence joins TRBV5-5 and TRBJ1-6, with 10 bases lining up with TRBD1. The J segment lost 1 base and the V segment lost 4 bases, leaving 2 bases of the junction unmatched. Germline assignment: CDR1 SGHKS and CDR2 YYEKEE (reference sequence). The CDR3 extends over 16 amino acids. The CDR3 spells CASSRGQGSYNSPLHF. CDR3 DNA sequence: TGTGCCAGCAGCCGGGGACAGGGGTCCTATAATTCACCCCTCCACTTT.

This clonotype has a count of ten or more. The V call is TRBV7-2, the J call TRBJ1-1; 9 bases agree with TRBD1. Germline V gene data show CDR1 as SGHTA and CDR2 as FQGNSA. V dropped 5 bases and J dropped 4; count of bases not matched to a gene: 8. This CDR3 contains 15 residues. The CDR3 coding sequence is TGTGCCAGCAGCGAAACCGGGACAGGGTCCACTGAAGCTTTCTTT. This sequence encodes CASSETGTGSTEAFF.

This chain uses TRBV29-1 with TRBJ2-3, with D perhaps TRBD2 (5 bases). The CDR3 loop spans 14 amino acids. Germline V gene lookup returns CDR1 SQVTM and CDR2 ANQGSEA. The germline V and J ends were trimmed by 1 base and 1 base, with 9 bases remaining between them. This chain's CDR3 is CSVEAGYGTDTQYF. In nucleotides, the CDR3 is TGCAGCGTTGAAGCGGGATATGGCACAGATACGCAGTATTTT.

This clonotype occurred a few times. The rearrangement joins TRBV28 to TRBJ2-7; D is uncertain. The CDR3 runs to 12 residues. Germline CDR1 MDHEN, CDR2 SYDVKM. The V gene lost 5 bases and the J gene lost 5 bases, with 10 bases spanning the gap. The CDR3 DNA is TGTGCCAGCAGTCCCGATCTCCACGAGCAGTACTTC. Protein sequence: CASSPDLHEQYF.

As regards this clonotype: A much larger clonotype is one base distant, so this may be a read error. This chain joins TRBV7-2 and TRBJ2-7; perhaps TRBD1 as D (6 bases). Trimming left V 3 bases short and J 2 bases short, with 8 bases between. This CDR3 comprises 13 residues. Germline V gives CDR1 SGHTA, CDR2 FQGNSA. This CDR3 is CASSFDRTYEQYF. In nucleotides, the CDR3 is TGTGCCAGCAGCTTCGACAGGACCTACGAGCAGTACTTC.

A few counts support this clonotype. This chain uses TRBV2 with TRBJ2-1, with a possible D match to TRBD1 (7 bases). The CDR3 length is 16 residues. The germline gives CDR1 SNHLY, CDR2 FYNNEI. V lost 0 bases and J 4 bases, leaving 13 bases between the germline ends. The CDR3 loop is CASSEAAGGYYNEQFF. CDR3 in DNA: TGTGCCAGCAGTGAAGCGGCAGGGGGGTATTACAATGAGCAGTTCTTC. Together with reference TRBV2 and TRBJ2-1, the CDR3 gives the full variable domain: EPEVTQTPSHQVTQMGQEVILRCVPISNHLYFYWYRQILGQKVEFLVSFYNNEISEKSEIFDDQFSVERPDGSNFTLKIRSTKLEDSAMYFCASSEAAGGYYNEQFFGPGTRLTVL.

V is TRBV7-6 and J is TRBJ2-6; possibly TRBD1 for D (6 bases). Trimming stripped 4 bases from V and 2 bases from J, with 12 bases between. Germline-derived CDR1 and CDR2 are SGHVS and FNYEAQ. The CDR3 loop spans 16 amino acids. The CDR3 DNA follows: TGTGCCAGCAGCTCAAAACAGGGTGCTGGGGCCAACGTCCTGACTTTC. Translation gives CASSSKQGAGANVLTF.

The chain has TRBV12-3 or TRBV12-4 and TRBJ2-3; 9 bases are a match to TRBD1. V shed 10 bases, J shed 3 bases, and the junction held 5 bases outside the gene matches. This CDR3 contains 13 residues. CDR3 protein: CATDRGGTDTQYF. CDR3 nucleotides: TGTGCCACCGACAGGGGGGGAACAGATACGCAGTATTTT.

The chain couples TRBV19 to TRBJ2-7; the D gene is possibly TRBD1 (6 bases). The germline V gene encodes CDR1 LNHDA and CDR2 SQIVND (reference sequence). The CDR3 has 15 amino acids. Between the trimmed V and J ends, which lost 3 bases and 2 bases, there was a span of 14 bases. CDR3 DNA: TGTGCCAGTAGTATTTCCGGGACATTAGCCTACGAGCAGTACTTC. This gives the protein CASSISGTLAYEQYF. The full variable domain, in which reference TRBV19 and TRBJ2-7 provide the parts outside the CDR3, is DGGITQSPKYLFRKEGQNVTLSCEQNLNHDAMYWYRQDPGQGLRLIYYSQIVNDFQKGDIAEGYSVSREKKESFPLTVTSAQKNPTAFYLCASSISGTLAYEQYFGPGTRLTVT.

The chain uses TRBV20-1 and TRBJ2-4, with D maybe TRBD2 (6 bases). Germline V lookup: CDR1 DFQATT, CDR2 SNEGSKA (reference sequence). This CDR3 has 11 residues. CDR3: CSAGRGNIQYF. The DNA for the CDR3 is TGCAGCGCAGGGCGGGGAAACATTCAGTACTTC.

This clonotype was seen at least ten times. The CDR3 reads CASSSGQGLEAFF. The DNA of the CDR3 is TGTGCCAGCAGTTCAGGACAGGGGTTGGAAGCTTTCTTT. The rearrangement joins TRBV28 to TRBJ1-1; TRBD1 aligns across 9 bases. Germline-derived CDR1 and CDR2 are MDHEN and SYDVKM. The CDR3 consists of 13 residues. The V segment lost 4 bases and the J segment 8 bases; nucleotides outside the gene matches: 5.

The sample holds many counts of this clonotype. The chain is built from TRBV7-2 and TRBJ2-1; D is perhaps TRBD1 (6 bases). CDR1 is SGHTA and CDR2 is FQGNSA in the germline V gene. The CDR3 contains 15 residues. Trimming removed 1 base from V and 4 bases from J, with 11 bases in between. In DNA form, the CDR3 reads TGTGCCAGCAGCTTAGGACAGGCCAATTACAATGAGCAGTTCTTC. Its protein product is CASSLGQANYNEQFF.

The gene calls are TRBV6-2 or TRBV6-3 and TRBJ2-3, with TRBD2 matching 7 bases. V lost 6 bases to trimming and J lost 2 bases; unmatched junction nucleotides: 8. The CDR3 is 15 residues long. Per the germline V gene, CDR1 is MNHEY and CDR2 is SVGEGT. CDR3 DNA: TGTGCCAGCAGCATGAAGCGGGGCGTCACAGATACGCAGTATTTT. Translated: CASSMKRGVTDTQYF.

This clonotype was seen only a few times. The rearrangement uses TRBV7-2 and TRBJ1-5; tentative D call: TRBD1 (6 bases). The CDR3 contains 14 residues. Germline values: CDR1 SGHTA, CDR2 FQGNSA. V lost 9 bases and J 2 bases, leaving 14 bases between the germline ends. The CDR3, as DNA: TGTGCCAGTGGCCGGGACAAGGGCAATCAGCCCCAGCATTTT. Translating gives CASGRDKGNQPQHF.

The rearrangement links TRBV20-1 to TRBJ1-1, with D perhaps matching TRBD1 (6 bases). CDR1 and CDR2 from the germline V gene are DFQATT and SNEGSKA (reference sequence). With 0 bases removed from V and 7 bases from J, the gap between germline ends came to 18 bases. The CDR3 extends over 15 amino acids. CDR3 protein: CSARDFRQAFGEAFF. In DNA form, the CDR3 reads TGCAGTGCTAGAGATTTCAGACAGGCCTTCGGTGAAGCTTTCTTT.

There are many counts of this clonotype. This chain connects TRBV7-2 to TRBJ1-5, with 7 nucleotides matching TRBD1. Germline V lookup: CDR1 SGHTA, CDR2 FQGNSA. The V gene end was trimmed by 9 bases and the J gene end by 5 bases; junction bases not matched to a gene: 10. The CDR3 extends over 14 amino acids. This CDR3 is CASATGEADQPQHF. CDR3 sequence (DNA): TGTGCCAGTGCAACAGGGGAGGCCGATCAGCCCCAGCATTTT.

This clonotype was seen a handful of times. V gene TRBV2 combines with J gene TRBJ2-7; D is undetermined. Trimming removed 4 bases at V and 3 bases at J, with 7 bases between. The germline CDR1 and CDR2 sequences are SNHLY and FYNNEI. The CDR3 has 12 amino acids. Here the CDR3 DNA reads TGTGCCAGCAGTGGACACTTCTACGAGCAGTACTTC. It is translated as CASSGHFYEQYF.